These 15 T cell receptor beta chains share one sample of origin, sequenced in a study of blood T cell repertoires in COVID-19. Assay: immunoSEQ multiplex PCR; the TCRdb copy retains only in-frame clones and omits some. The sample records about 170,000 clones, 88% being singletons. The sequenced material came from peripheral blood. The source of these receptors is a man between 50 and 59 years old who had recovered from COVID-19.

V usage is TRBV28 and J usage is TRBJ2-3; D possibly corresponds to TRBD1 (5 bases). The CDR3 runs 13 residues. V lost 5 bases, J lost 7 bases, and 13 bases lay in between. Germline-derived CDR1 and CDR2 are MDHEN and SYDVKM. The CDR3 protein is CASSPIDSYTQYF. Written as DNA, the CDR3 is TGTGCCAGCAGTCCAATCGACAGCTATACGCAGTATTTT.

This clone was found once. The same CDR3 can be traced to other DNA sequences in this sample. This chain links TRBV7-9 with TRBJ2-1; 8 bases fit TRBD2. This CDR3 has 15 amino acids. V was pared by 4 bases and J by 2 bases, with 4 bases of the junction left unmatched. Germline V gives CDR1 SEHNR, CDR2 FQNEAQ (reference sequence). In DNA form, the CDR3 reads TGTGCCAGCAGCTGGCTAGCGGGCACCTACAATGAGCAGTTCTTC. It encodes CASSWLAGTYNEQFF.

The CDR3 loop is CASSLRRDGYTF. CDR3 bases: TGTGCCAGCAGCTTGAGACGGGATGGCTACACCTTC. This rearrangement joins TRBV5-6 to TRBJ1-2, with no clear D. The V end lost 1 base, the J end lost 6 bases, and 7 bases lay between the germline ends. The CDR3 covers 12 residues. CDR1 is SGHDT, CDR2 YYEEEE, per germline.

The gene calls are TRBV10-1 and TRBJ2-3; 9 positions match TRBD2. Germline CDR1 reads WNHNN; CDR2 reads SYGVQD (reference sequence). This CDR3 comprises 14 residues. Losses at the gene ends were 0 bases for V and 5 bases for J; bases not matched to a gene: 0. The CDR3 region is CASSESLAGDTQYF. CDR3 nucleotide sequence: TGCGCCAGCAGTGAGTCACTAGCGGGAGATACGCAGTATTTT.

The DNA for the CDR3 is TGTGCCAGCAGTCGCCCCCCGGGTGAAGCTTTCTTT. Translated: CASSRPPGEAFF. The chain is built from TRBV6-5 and TRBJ1-1, with D uncertain. V shed 5 bases and J shed 7 bases, with 11 bases lying between them. The CDR3 length is 12 residues. Per germline, CDR1 MNHEY and CDR2 SVGAGI.

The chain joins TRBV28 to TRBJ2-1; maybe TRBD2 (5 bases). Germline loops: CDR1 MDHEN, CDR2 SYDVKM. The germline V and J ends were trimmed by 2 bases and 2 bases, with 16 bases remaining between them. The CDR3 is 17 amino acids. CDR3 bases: TGTGCCAGCAGTTTAAAGGAATTCCGGGAAGCCTACAATGAGCAGTTCTTC. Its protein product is CASSLKEFREAYNEQFF. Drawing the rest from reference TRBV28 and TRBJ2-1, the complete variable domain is DVKVTQSSRYLVKRTGEKVFLECVQDMDHENMFWYRQDPGLGLRLIYFSYDVKMKEKGDIPEGYSVSREKKERFSLILESASTNQTSMYLCASSLKEFREAYNEQFFGPGTRLTVL.

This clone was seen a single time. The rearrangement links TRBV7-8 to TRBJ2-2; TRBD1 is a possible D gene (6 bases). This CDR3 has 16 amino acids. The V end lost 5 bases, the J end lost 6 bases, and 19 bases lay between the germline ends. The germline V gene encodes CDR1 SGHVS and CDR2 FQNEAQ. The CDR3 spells CASSRRDNRDAGELFF. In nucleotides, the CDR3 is TGTGCCAGCAGCCGCCGGGATAACAGGGACGCCGGGGAGCTGTTTTTT.

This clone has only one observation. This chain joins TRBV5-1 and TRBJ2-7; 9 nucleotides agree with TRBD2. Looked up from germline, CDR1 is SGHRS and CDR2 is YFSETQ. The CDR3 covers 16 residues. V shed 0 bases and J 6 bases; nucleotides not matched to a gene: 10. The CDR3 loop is CASSLASGTSSREQYF. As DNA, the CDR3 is TGCGCCAGCAGCTTGGCCTCCGGGACTAGCTCCCGCGAGCAGTACTTC.

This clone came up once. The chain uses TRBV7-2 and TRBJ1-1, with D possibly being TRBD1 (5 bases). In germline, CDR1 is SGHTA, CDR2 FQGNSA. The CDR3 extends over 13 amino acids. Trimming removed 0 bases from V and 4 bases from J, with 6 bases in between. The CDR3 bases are TGTGCCAGCAGCTTAGCGCAGGGCACTGAAGCTTTCTTT. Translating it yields CASSLAQGTEAFF.

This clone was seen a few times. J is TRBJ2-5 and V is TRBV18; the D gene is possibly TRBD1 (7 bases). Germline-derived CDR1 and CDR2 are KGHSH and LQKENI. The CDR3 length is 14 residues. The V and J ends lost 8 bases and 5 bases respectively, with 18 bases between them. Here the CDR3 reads CASNHQGGMETQYF. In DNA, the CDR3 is TGTGCCAGCAATCACCAGGGGGGAATGGAGACCCAGTACTTC.

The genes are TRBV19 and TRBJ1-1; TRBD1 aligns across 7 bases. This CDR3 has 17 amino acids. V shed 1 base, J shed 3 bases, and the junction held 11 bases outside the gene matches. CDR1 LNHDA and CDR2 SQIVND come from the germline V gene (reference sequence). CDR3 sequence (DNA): TGTGCCAGTAGTATAGTTAGGGGGCGCATGGAGGACACTGAAGCTTTCTTT. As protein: CASSIVRGRMEDTEAFF. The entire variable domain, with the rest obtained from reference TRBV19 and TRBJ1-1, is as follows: DGGITQSPKYLFRKEGQNVTLSCEQNLNHDAMYWYRQDPGQGLRLIYYSQIVNDFQKGDIAEGYSVSREKKESFPLTVTSAQKNPTAFYLCASSIVRGRMEDTEAFFGQGTRLTVV.

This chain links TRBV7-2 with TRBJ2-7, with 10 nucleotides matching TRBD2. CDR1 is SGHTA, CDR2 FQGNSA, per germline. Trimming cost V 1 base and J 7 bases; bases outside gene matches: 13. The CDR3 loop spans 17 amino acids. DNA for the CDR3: TGTGCCAGCAGCTTAGTCGCTAGCGGGAGTGGGATGGGGGAGCAGTACTTC. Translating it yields CASSLVASGSGMGEQYF.

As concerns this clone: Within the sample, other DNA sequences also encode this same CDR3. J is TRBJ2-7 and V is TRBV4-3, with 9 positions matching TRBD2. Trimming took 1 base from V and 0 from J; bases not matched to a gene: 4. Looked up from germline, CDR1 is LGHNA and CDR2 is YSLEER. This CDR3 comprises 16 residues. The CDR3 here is CASSQGRGRASYEQYF. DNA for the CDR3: TGCGCCAGCAGCCAAGGCCGCGGGAGGGCCTCCTACGAGCAGTACTTC.

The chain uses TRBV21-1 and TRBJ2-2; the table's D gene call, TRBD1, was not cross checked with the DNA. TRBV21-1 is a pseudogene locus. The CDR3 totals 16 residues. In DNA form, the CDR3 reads TGTGCCAGCAGCAGTCGGGGGACAGGGTCCACCGGGGAGCTGTTTTTT. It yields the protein CASSSRGTGSTGELFF.

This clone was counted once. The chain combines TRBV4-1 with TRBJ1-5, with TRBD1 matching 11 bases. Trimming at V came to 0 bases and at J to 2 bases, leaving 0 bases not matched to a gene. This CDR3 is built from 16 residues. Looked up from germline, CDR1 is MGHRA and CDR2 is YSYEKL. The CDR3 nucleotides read TGCGCCAGCAGCCAAGAGGGACAGGGGGGCAATCAGCCCCAGCATTTT. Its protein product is CASSQEGQGGNQPQHF.